This T cell receptor beta chain was sequenced for a study of coeliac disease. Study observations and caveats: Lamina propria and intraepithelial cell fractions may contain each other's cells. In active celiac disease, intraepithelial and lamina propria TRB and TRG repertoires were less clonal than controls.

The germline gives CDR1 MDHEN, CDR2 SYDVKM. Unmatched junction bases numbered 5, after V lost 4 bases and J lost 6 bases. The CDR3 runs to 14 residues. The table came from immunoSEQ multiplex PCR; TCRdb's copy has only in-frame clones and leaves some out. The sample lists approximately 5,700 clones, 55% to 70% occurring once. With respect to this clone: Its antigen is as yet unknown.

This chain connects TRBV28 to TRBJ1-5; 8 bases match TRBD1. This receptor was taken from a man aged 70 or older with active celiac disease. The sample taken for sequencing was lymphocytes from the gut lamina propria. Written as DNA, the CDR3 is TGTGCCAGCAGTTATCAGGGGGCAACTCAGCCCCAGCATTTT. Translating it yields CASSYQGATQPQHF.